Sequencing of this TCR beta chain was carried out in a study of cytomegalovirus exposure and HLA in healthy donors. Study conclusions and caveats: The authors later linked a missense DCLRE1C variant to TCR beta V- and J-gene trimming. According to an earlier analysis, most TCR beta V segments yielded productive rearrangements about 90% or about 30% of the time.

Per the germline V gene, CDR1 is GTSNPN and CDR2 is SVGIG (reference sequence). The CDR3 totals 15 residues. V gave up 1 base and J gave up 5 bases; unmatched junction bases: 8. As for this clone: Its target is not known.

60 Vbeta and 13 Jbeta primers were used in PCR. Assay used: immunoSEQ multiplex PCR; TCRdb lists only in-frame clones, some missing. The data show roughly 80,000 clones, approximately 60% seen once. Everyone who donated was a healthy bone marrow donor. The source is a male donor in good health and CMV-seropositive. The sequencing input was PBMCs. This chain connects TRBV30 to TRBJ1-1; 9 nucleotides line up with TRBD1. As DNA, the CDR3 is TGTGCCTGGAGTGACCCCCCGGACAGGGGAACTGAAGCTTTCTTT. Its protein is CAWSDPPDRGTEAFF.